The 27 T cell receptor beta chains below come from one sample, sequenced in a study of cytotoxic CD8 clonotypes in ibrutinib-treated CLL (dated by TCRdb to about 2021). Library preparation employed the immunoSEQ multiplex PCR assay. TCRdb re-hosts the immuneACCESS table, in-frame sequences only. Its copies lack some clones; in the studies checked, an unresolved V gene accounts for under half of them, and the cause for the rest is not known. For this sample there are some 130,000 clones; 80% to 90% appear just once. Together, the top ten hold roughly 2% of the sample. Per the publication, the time point label means: approximately 25 months on ibrutinib. Sequences were derived from PBMCs, sampled after 24 months of ibrutinib treatment. These receptor sequences come from a human donor with chronic lymphocytic leukemia.

This chain uses TRBV9 with TRBJ2-2; tentatively, D is TRBD1 or TRBD2 (5 bases each). Per the germline V gene, CDR1 is SGDLS and CDR2 is YYNGEE. The CDR3 totals 14 residues. Trimming removed 0 bases from V and 3 bases from J, with 6 bases in between. This chain's CDR3 is CASSVGGDTGELFF. The CDR3 DNA reads TGTGCCAGCAGCGTAGGAGGGGACACCGGGGAGCTGTTTTTT.

The V gene is TRBV7-2, the J gene TRBJ1-6; D possibly corresponds to TRBD1 (6 bases). V was pared by 5 bases and J by 7 bases, with 15 bases between. This CDR3 spans 15 amino acids. CDR1 is SGHTA and CDR2 is FQGNSA in the germline V gene. The CDR3 nucleotides read TGTGCCAGCAGCCTTGACAGGACAAGGAATTCACCCCTCCACTTT. Translating gives CASSLDRTRNSPLHF.

This clone was detected only a few times. The same CDR3 is also encoded by other DNA sequences in this sample. The genes are TRBV20-1 and TRBJ1-1; D uncertain. Germline V gene sequence: CDR1 DFQATT, CDR2 SNEGSKA (reference sequence). V lost 5 bases and J lost 5, with 9 bases in between. The CDR3 is 11 residues long. CDR3 DNA sequence: TGCAGTGCTGACTCCCATACTGAAGCTTTCTTT. It translates to CSADSHTEAFF.

The chain joins TRBV5-6 to TRBJ1-4; D not certain. CDR1 and CDR2 from the germline V gene are SGHDT and YYEEEE. The CDR3 has 14 amino acids. Trimming left V 1 base short and J 8 bases short, with 12 bases between. The CDR3 loop reads CASSLSRAGEKLFF. CDR3 bases: TGTGCCAGCAGCTTGTCGAGGGCGGGGGAAAAACTGTTTTTT.

The chain links TRBV6-5 to TRBJ2-5; TRBD2 aligns across 11 bases. The V segment lost 2 bases and the J segment 0 bases; nucleotides outside the gene matches: 2. CDR1 is MNHEY and CDR2 is SVGAGI in the germline V gene. The CDR3 extends over 16 amino acids. The CDR3 sequence: CASSYGTSGYQETQYF. The CDR3 region has the DNA TGTGCCAGCAGTTACGGGACTAGCGGATACCAAGAGACCCAGTACTTC.

The J gene is TRBJ2-7, the V gene TRBV28; 8 positions agree with TRBD2. The CDR3 is made up of 15 amino acids. Germline lookup yields CDR1 MDHEN and CDR2 SYDVKM. V was clipped by 7 bases and J by 4 bases; unmatched bases: 12. CDR3 DNA: TGTGCCAGCATTAACTCCTACGCGGGGGGTTACGAGCAGTACTTC. Amino acid sequence: CASINSYAGGYEQYF.

The chain is built from TRBV4-2 and TRBJ2-3; D gene unclear. Germline CDR1 is LGHNA and CDR2 is YNFKEQ. Between the trimmed V and J ends, which lost 0 bases and 3 bases, there was a span of 4 bases. This CDR3 is built from 13 residues. CDR3 sequence: CASSQETTDTQYF. The DNA of the CDR3 is TGTGCCAGCAGCCAAGAGACAACAGATACGCAGTATTTT.

The gene calls are TRBV2 and TRBJ2-3; 10 nucleotides agree with TRBD2. V lost 4 bases and J lost 1; bases outside the gene matches: 5. The V gene's germline CDR1 is SNHLY and CDR2 FYNNEI. The CDR3 is 16 residues long. The CDR3 DNA follows: TGTGCCAGCAGTGTACGAGCGGGAGGGCGCACAGATACGCAGTATTTT. Protein product: CASSVRAGGRTDTQYF.

The chain joins TRBV19 to TRBJ1-5, with TRBD1 matching over 7 bases. Unmatched junction bases numbered 6, after V lost 0 bases and J lost 7 bases. The CDR3 contains 15 residues. The V gene's germline CDR1 is LNHDA and CDR2 SQIVND (reference sequence). The CDR3 DNA is TGTGCCAGTAGTATAGAGGGACAGCTCTCCCAGCCCCAGCATTTT. Amino acids: CASSIEGQLSQPQHF. Supplemented by reference TRBV19 and TRBJ1-5, the full variable domain reads DGGITQSPKYLFRKEGQNVTLSCEQNLNHDAMYWYRQDPGQGLRLIYYSQIVNDFQKGDIAEGYSVSREKKESFPLTVTSAQKNPTAFYLCASSIEGQLSQPQHFGDGTRLSIL.

The table lists this clone with a count of one. The CDR3 DNA reads TGCGCCAGCAGCTTGGCCTCGGGCGCAACCTACGAGCAGTACTTC. This encodes CASSLASGATYEQYF. This sequence joins TRBV5-1 and TRBJ2-7, with unresolved D. The CDR3 consists of 15 residues. Germline CDR1 and CDR2: SGHRS and YFSETQ. V lost 0 bases and J 2 bases, leaving 12 bases between the germline ends.

The CDR3 sequence is CASSTGLAGLYYGYTF. The CDR3 DNA reads as TGTGCCAGTAGTACGGGACTCGCGGGACTTTATTATGGCTACACCTTC. This chain joins TRBV19 and TRBJ1-2, with D perhaps TRBD1 (5 bases). Germline V gene sequence: CDR1 LNHDA, CDR2 SQIVND (reference sequence). This CDR3 is 16 amino acids long. Between the trimmed V and J ends, which lost 4 bases and 5 bases, there was a span of 20 bases.

This rearrangement joins TRBV6-1 to TRBJ2-7; D not certain. CDR3 size: 13 residues. The germline V and J ends were trimmed by 6 bases and 0 bases, with 9 bases remaining between them. Germline CDR1 and CDR2: MNHNS and SASEGT. Written as DNA, the CDR3 is TGTGCCAGCAGACCTCTGAGCTCCTACGAGCAGTACTTC. Protein sequence: CASRPLSSYEQYF.

The chain is built from TRBV7-2 and TRBJ2-5; D is perhaps TRBD1 (6 bases). V lost 5 bases, J lost 3 bases, and 19 bases lay in between. The CDR3 extends over 16 amino acids. The germline V gene encodes CDR1 SGHTA and CDR2 FQGNSA. The CDR3 loop is CASSPGTKGRKETQYF. CDR3 DNA sequence: TGTGCCAGCAGCCCAGGGACAAAAGGAAGAAAAGAGACCCAGTACTTC.

This clone has only one observation. This rearrangement joins TRBV7-2 to TRBJ2-2; 16 bases align to TRBD2. The junction had 10 bases not matched to a gene; V was cut back by 6 bases and J by 3 bases. The CDR3 extends over 19 amino acids. In germline, CDR1 is SGHTA, CDR2 FQGNSA. DNA for the CDR3: TGTGCCAGCAGACCCGGGACTAGCGGGAGGGCCCCCCACACCGGGGAGCTGTTTTTT. Its translation is CASRPGTSGRAPHTGELFF.

V and J are TRBV2 and TRBJ1-1, with 9 bases aligning to TRBD1. V shed 11 bases and J 2 bases; nucleotides not matched to a gene: 12. Germline V gene sequence: CDR1 SNHLY, CDR2 FYNNEI. The CDR3 loop spans 15 amino acids. CDR3 sequence reads: CAGTGGQTLNTEAFF. Written as DNA, the CDR3 is TGTGCCGGAACAGGGGGCCAAACACTTAACACTGAAGCTTTCTTT.

This clone appeared a few times. The gene calls are TRBV4-1 and TRBJ2-7; D unclear. The germline gives CDR1 MGHRA, CDR2 YSYEKL. V lost 4 bases, J lost 0 bases, and 10 bases lay in between. CDR3 length: 14 amino acids. Here the CDR3 reads CASSLSPDSYEQYF. CDR3 bases: TGCGCCAGCAGCCTTTCCCCGGACTCCTACGAGCAGTACTTC.

This clone was observed once. The chain links TRBV28 to TRBJ2-7; D is possibly TRBD2 (6 bases). V lost 8 bases and J 7 bases, leaving 24 bases between the germline ends. Germline-derived CDR1 and CDR2 are MDHEN and SYDVKM. This CDR3 comprises 15 residues. CDR3 loop: CASGMTGGLFGEQYF. CDR3 sequence (DNA): TGTGCCAGCGGGATGACTGGGGGACTCTTCGGGGAGCAGTACTTC.

This clone was recorded only once. The gene calls are TRBV7-2 and TRBJ2-5; 11 bases line up with TRBD2. In germline, CDR1 is SGHTA, CDR2 FQGNSA. CDR3 length: 17 amino acids. J was trimmed by 4 bases and V by 3 bases; bases with no gene match: 10. The CDR3 sequence is CASSFDLAGGRRETQYF. CDR3 nucleotides: TGTGCCAGCAGCTTCGACCTAGCGGGGGGAAGGAGAGAGACCCAGTACTTC.

The V call is TRBV15, the J call TRBJ2-1; 8 nucleotides agree with TRBD2. Germline trimming cut 0 bases from V and 0 bases from J; bases unmatched to any gene: 4. This CDR3 has 17 amino acids. The germline CDR1 and CDR2 sequences are LNHNV and YYDKDF (reference sequence). CDR3 sequence: CATSRDGGRISYNEQFF. The CDR3 DNA is TGTGCCACCAGCAGAGATGGCGGGAGGATCTCCTACAATGAGCAGTTCTTC.

In this sample, this clone turned up once. CDR3 sequence (DNA): TGTGCCAGCAGTTGGGGACAGGGGGGCACCGGGGAGCTGTTTTTT. This translates into CASSWGQGGTGELFF. The chain couples TRBV27 to TRBJ2-2, with 11 nucleotides matching TRBD1. CDR1 MNHEY and CDR2 SMNVEV come from the germline V gene (reference sequence). J was trimmed by 4 bases and V by 4 bases; bases with no gene match: 2. This CDR3 is built from 15 residues.

The gene calls are TRBV5-6 and TRBJ1-2; D is possibly TRBD1 (5 bases). CDR3 length: 13 residues. Germline CDR1 is SGHDT and CDR2 is YYEEEE. V was trimmed by 1 base and J by 4 bases, leaving 8 bases between them. The CDR3 loop reads CASSLRQGYGYTF. DNA of the CDR3: TGTGCCAGCAGCTTGAGGCAGGGCTATGGCTACACCTTC.

This clone was seen only a few times. The chain uses TRBV27 and TRBJ2-7, with TRBD2 as a possible D gene (5 bases). Per the germline V gene, CDR1 is MNHEY and CDR2 is SMNVEV (reference sequence). The CDR3 loop spans 13 amino acids. Trimming removed 6 bases at V and 0 bases at J, with 9 bases between. The chain's CDR3 is CASRTGNSYEQYF. DNA for the CDR3: TGTGCCAGCAGAACGGGGAACTCCTACGAGCAGTACTTC.

This clone was seen once. This rearrangement joins TRBV4-2 to TRBJ1-5, with D tentatively TRBD1 (5 bases). Trimming took 2 bases from V and 3 from J, leaving 14 bases between them. The CDR3 sequence is 16 residues long. Germline V gives CDR1 LGHNA, CDR2 YNFKEQ. Written as DNA, the CDR3 is TGTGCCAGCAGCCAAATAACAGGAGAGACCAATCAGCCCCAGCATTTT. It is translated as CASSQITGETNQPQHF.

The chain joins TRBV2 to TRBJ2-7, with 10 bases aligning to TRBD2. There are 17 residues in the CDR3. Germline V gene lookup returns CDR1 SNHLY and CDR2 FYNNEI. Trimming cost V 4 bases and J 0 bases; bases outside gene matches: 9. In nucleotides, the CDR3 is TGTGCCAGCAGTGGTTCTAGCGGGAGATTCTTCTCCTACGAGCAGTACTTC. This translates into CASSGSSGRFFSYEQYF. Complete variable domain (other parts from reference TRBV2 and TRBJ2-7): EPEVTQTPSHQVTQMGQEVILRCVPISNHLYFYWYRQILGQKVEFLVSFYNNEISEKSEIFDDQFSVERPDGSNFTLKIRSTKLEDSAMYFCASSGSSGRFFSYEQYFGPGTRLTVT.

The gene calls are TRBV28 and TRBJ1-5; D ambiguous. Per germline, CDR1 MDHEN and CDR2 SYDVKM. Trimming stripped 5 bases from V and 5 bases from J, with 7 bases between. The CDR3 contains 12 residues. CDR3 in DNA: TGTGCCAGCAGTGGACCAGATCAGCCCCAGCATTTT. It translates to CASSGPDQPQHF.

This chain connects TRBV7-9 to TRBJ2-7; the match to TRBD2 covers 7 bases. Germline V gene lookup returns CDR1 SEHNR and CDR2 FQNEAQ (reference sequence). V lost 7 bases to trimming and J lost 0 bases; unmatched junction nucleotides: 3. This CDR3 is 13 amino acids long. In nucleotides, the CDR3 is TGTGCCAGCATGGGGGACTACTCCTACGAGCAGTACTTC. Translation gives CASMGDYSYEQYF.

This sequence joins TRBV19 and TRBJ2-3; the match to TRBD2 covers 7 bases. The CDR3 is made up of 14 amino acids. J gave up 5 bases and V 0 bases, and 2 bases lay outside the gene matches. In germline, CDR1 is LNHDA, CDR2 SQIVND (reference sequence). Written as DNA, the CDR3 is TGTGCCAGTAGTATAGAGGGGGGGAGAGATACGCAGTATTTT. This encodes CASSIEGGRDTQYF.